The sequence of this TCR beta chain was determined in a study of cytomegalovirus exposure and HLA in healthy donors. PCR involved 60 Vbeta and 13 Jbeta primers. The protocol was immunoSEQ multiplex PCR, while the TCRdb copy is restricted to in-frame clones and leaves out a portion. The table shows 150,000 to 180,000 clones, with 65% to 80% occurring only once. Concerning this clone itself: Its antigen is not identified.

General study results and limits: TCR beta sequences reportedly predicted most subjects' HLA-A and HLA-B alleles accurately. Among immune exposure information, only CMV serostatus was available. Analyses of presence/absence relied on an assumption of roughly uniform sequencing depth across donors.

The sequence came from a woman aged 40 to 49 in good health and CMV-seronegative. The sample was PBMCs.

The CDR3 reads CASSFTTGPSEQYF. CDR3 coding DNA: TGTGCCAGCAGCTTCACCACAGGACCCTCCGAGCAGTACTTC. The chain joins TRBV5-8 to TRBJ2-7, with TRBD1 as a possible D gene (5 bases). Germline loops: CDR1 SGHTS, CDR2 YDEGEE. CDR3 size: 14 residues. V dropped 2 bases and J dropped 6 bases, with 15 bases sitting between them.